The clone carrying this T cell receptor (beta chain) is judged medium-sized. Antigen: not known. This specimen belongs to a study of metastatic and nonmetastatic thyroid tumors. Study information: Peripheral blood and tumor or nodule samples from malignant and benign thyroid patients were compared.

Original handling: Construction of a distant-metastasis classifier for papillary thyroid cancer relied on CDR3 differences across clinicopathological groups. TCRdb re-clonotyped the PCR reads via MiXCR. The V and J calls and clone size come from TCRdb's table, not from the authors' own analysis. Of about 15,000 clones in the sample, 25% to 30% were seen once. V gave up 5 bases and J gave up 7 bases, with 15 bases separating them. The CDR3 is made up of 14 amino acids. Germline assignment: CDR1 MNHNS and CDR2 SASEGT. Study-level findings and limits: Reportedly, malignant thyroid tumors had significantly higher TCR beta diversity than benign nodules, in blood and tumor.

Not a single patient had been given any form of treatment at any point before undergoing thyroid surgery. The material sequenced was tumor tissue. The receptor was isolated from a male donor with papillary thyroid cancer or a benign thyroid nodule (not recorded which). Some clones in this sample may be carry-over from other donors' samples. V gene TRBV6-1 combines with J gene TRBJ1-5; D is unresolved. CDR3 sequence: CASSPGSTLQPQHF. In DNA form, the CDR3 reads TGTGCCAGCAGTCCCGGGTCAACACTACAGCCCCAGCATTTT.